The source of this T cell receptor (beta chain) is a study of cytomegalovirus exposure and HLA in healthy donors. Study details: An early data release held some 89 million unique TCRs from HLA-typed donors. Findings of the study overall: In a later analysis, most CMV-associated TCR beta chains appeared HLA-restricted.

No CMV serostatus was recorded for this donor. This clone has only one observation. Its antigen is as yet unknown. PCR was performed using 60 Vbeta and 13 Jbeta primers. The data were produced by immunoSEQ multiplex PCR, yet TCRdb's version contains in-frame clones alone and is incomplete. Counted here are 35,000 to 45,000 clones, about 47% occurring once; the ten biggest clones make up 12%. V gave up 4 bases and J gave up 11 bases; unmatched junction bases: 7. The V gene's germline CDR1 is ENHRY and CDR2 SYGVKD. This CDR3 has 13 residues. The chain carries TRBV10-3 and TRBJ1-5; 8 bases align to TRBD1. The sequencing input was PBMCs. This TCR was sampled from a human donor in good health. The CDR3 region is CAISGGQGSTQHF. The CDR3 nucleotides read TGTGCCATCAGTGGAGGACAGGGAAGCACCCAGCATTTT.